This TCR beta chain was observed in a study of T cell responses to AZD1222 COVID-19 vaccine. Study-wide results and caveats: Only a handful of AZD1222 recipients tested seropositive at baseline. Clonal diversity may have been underestimated, and the donors were mostly white British, with more females than males.

Per the germline V gene, CDR1 is SGHNT and CDR2 is YYREEE (reference sequence). CDR3 length equals 14 residues. Germline trimming cut 2 bases from V and 6 bases from J; bases unmatched to any gene: 4. Libraries were prepared by immunoSEQ multiplex PCR; TCRdb keeps only in-frame clonotypes and omits some of them. Of some 130,000 clones in the sample, roughly 91% were seen once. Note on this clone: The antigen remains unidentified.

This TCR was recovered from an adult in good health. The chain recombines TRBV5-4 with TRBJ1-1; TRBD1 aligns across 10 bases. The sequencing here drew on peripheral blood, taken on day 0 of AZD1222 vaccination. The DNA of the CDR3 is TGTGCCAGCAGCTTCGACAGGGGGCAAGCTGAAGCTTTCTTT. This gives the protein CASSFDRGQAEAFF. Supplemented by reference TRBV5-4 and TRBJ1-1, the full variable domain reads ETGVTQSPTHLIKTRGQQVTLRCSSQSGHNTVSWYQQALGQGPQFIFQYYREEENGRGNFPPRFSGLQFPNYSSELNVNALELDDSALYLCASSFDRGQAEAFFGQGTRLTVV.